This T cell receptor (beta chain) derives from a study of blood T cell repertoires in COVID-19. The V and J ends lost 3 bases and 0 bases, in that order; junction bases with no gene match: 5. The CDR3 is 16 residues long. Germline V gene data show CDR1 as KGHDR and CDR2 as SFDVKD. This clone was detected once. Some clones are missing from TCRdb's copy, which holds only in-frame ones; the method was immunoSEQ multiplex PCR. This table has under 250,000 clones, around 83% appearing once. The clonotype comes from a woman in her fifties or sixties with acute or convalescent COVID-19. The chain carries TRBV24-1 and TRBJ2-5; 8 nucleotides line up with TRBD2. Sequences were obtained from peripheral blood. Here the CDR3 DNA reads TGTGCCACCAGTGATCCTTCGGGGGGGTACCAAGAGACCCAGTACTTC. Protein: CATSDPSGGYQETQYF.